The T cell receptor (beta chain) under discussion was sequenced for a study of blood T cell repertoires in COVID-19. As processed by the authors: Reference gene primer amplification yielded estimated nucleated cell counts. Produced via immunoSEQ multiplex PCR; TCRdb's table is partial and in-frame only. V and J calls and clone size are as listed in that table; D and trimming were resolved from the DNA. The profile shows around 450,000 clones, 85% to 90% of them singletons. V lost 1 base to trimming and J lost 7 bases; unmatched junction nucleotides: 4. The CDR3 is 14 residues long. Germline CDR1 and CDR2: MNHEY and SVGAGI. There are a few counts of this clone.

The clonotype originates from a woman aged 25 to 39 with acute or convalescent COVID-19. The rearrangement links TRBV6-5 to TRBJ2-1, with 7 nucleotides matching TRBD2. What was sequenced was peripheral blood. CDR3 sequence reads: CASSYYPAGNEQFF. The CDR3 DNA sequence: TGTGCCAGCAGTTACTACCCAGCGGGGAATGAGCAGTTCTTC.